Presented here are 13 T cell receptor beta chains from one specimen sequenced in a study of T cell repertoires in cytomegalovirus infection. TCRdb reprocessed the reads via MiXCR and lists one record per CDR3 protein. This repertoire shows about half a million distinct CDR3 sequences, approximately 46% found once; its top ten account for 35% to 50%. What these receptors recognize is not known. Sequences were derived from cultured PBMCs, sampled from culture after CMV antigen stimulation. The receptors were sampled from a human donor in good health (CMV status not recorded). Some clones in this sample may be carry-over from other donors' samples.

This clonotype occurred a few times. The chain has TRBV19 and TRBJ1-2; TRBD1 is a possible D gene (6 bases). Trimming removed 3 bases from V and 3 bases from J, with 11 bases in between. The length of the CDR3 is 14 residues. Per the germline V gene, CDR1 is LNHDA and CDR2 is SQIVND (reference sequence). The DNA for the CDR3 is TGTGCCAGTAGTATTTCGGGGGCAGACTATGGCTACACCTTC. Its protein product is CASSISGADYGYTF.

This chain uses TRBV4-1 with TRBJ2-7, with 7 bases identical to TRBD1. This CDR3 is 15 amino acids long. Germline lookup yields CDR1 MGHRA and CDR2 YSYEKL. V was clipped by 0 bases and J by 3 bases; unmatched bases: 5. The CDR3 nucleotides read TGCGCCAGCAGCCAAGATTCGGGACAGTTCTACGAGCAGTACTTC. Its translation is CASSQDSGQFYEQYF.

The chain joins TRBV5-1 to TRBJ2-7; TRBD2 is a possible D gene (6 bases). V was pared by 0 bases and J by 1 base, with 8 bases between. The CDR3 runs 14 residues. Germline V CDR1 and CDR2: SGHRS, YFSETQ. For the CDR3, the DNA is TGCGCCAGCAGCTTGGTCAGCGGGTCCTACGAGCAGTACTTC. Its translation is CASSLVSGSYEQYF.

The V call is TRBV2, the J call TRBJ2-4; perhaps TRBD2 as D (6 bases). V was shortened by 3 bases and J by 0 bases, with 15 bases between the two germline ends. Germline V lookup: CDR1 SNHLY, CDR2 FYNNEI. This CDR3 region has 17 residues. This CDR3 is CASSEGGALLAKNIQYF. The CDR3 DNA reads as TGTGCCAGCAGTGAGGGGGGAGCGCTCTTAGCCAAAAACATTCAGTACTTC.

The chain employs TRBV7-8 and TRBJ1-5; D might be TRBD1 (6 bases). The V end lost 5 bases, the J end lost 9 bases, and 20 bases lay between the germline ends. Germline CDR1 reads SGHVS; CDR2 reads FQNEAQ. The CDR3 spans 15 residues. The CDR3 is CASSLNPGAPGPQHF. CDR3 coding DNA: TGTGCCAGCAGCCTCAACCCAGGGGCCCCGGGGCCCCAGCATTTT.

This sequence joins TRBV12-3 or TRBV12-4 and TRBJ1-4; TRBD1 agrees at 7 bases. The trim removed 3 bases at V and 0 bases at J, leaving 1 base unmatched. CDR3 length: 15 amino acids. The CDR3 DNA sequence: TGTGCCAGCAGTTTCGACAGGGCAACTAATGAAAAACTGTTTTTT. Protein: CASSFDRATNEKLFF.

The genes are TRBV7-2 and TRBJ2-7; 10 bases agree with TRBD1. This CDR3 is 14 amino acids long. CDR1 and CDR2 (germline): SGHTA, FQGNSA. Trimming removed 4 bases from V and 6 bases from J; junction bases left unmatched: 6. The CDR3 spells CASSSSGTGVEQYF. DNA for the CDR3: TGTGCCAGCAGCTCGTCCGGGACAGGGGTCGAGCAGTACTTC.

This clonotype was seen more than once but under ten times. This rearrangement joins TRBV6-5 to TRBJ1-6; 8 bases align to TRBD1. The CDR3 loop spans 14 amino acids. Germline CDR1 is MNHEY and CDR2 is SVGAGI. The trim removed 8 bases at V and 10 bases at J, leaving 10 bases unmatched. In DNA form, the CDR3 reads TGTGCCAGCGGCCGTCAGGGGGCTGAATCACCCCTCCACTTT. Protein: CASGRQGAESPLHF.

The genes are TRBV20-1 and TRBJ2-3, with 16 bases matching TRBD2. The ends lost 3 bases at V and 8 bases at J; junction bases unmatched: 14. The V gene's germline CDR1 is DFQATT and CDR2 SNEGSKA (reference sequence). The CDR3 consists of 18 residues. The CDR3 protein is CSASRYSGTSGGAPTQYF. DNA of the CDR3: TGCAGTGCTAGCCGATATTCCGGGACTAGCGGGGGGGCCCCTACGCAGTATTTT.

The rearrangement links TRBV20-1 to TRBJ1-6; TRBD1 is a possible D gene (5 bases). The V end lost 6 bases, the J end lost 8 bases, and 17 bases lay between the germline ends. The CDR3 spans 14 residues. Germline CDR1 reads DFQATT; CDR2 reads SNEGSKA (reference sequence). CDR3 coding DNA: TGCAGTGCCCGGGGGGAGGCACGGGATTCACCCCTCCACTTT. Encoded protein: CSARGEARDSPLHF.

This clonotype was observed once. This chain connects TRBV20-1 to TRBJ2-3; either TRBD1 or TRBD2 may fit D (5 bases each). The length of the CDR3 is 14 residues. Trimming pared 2 bases from V and 4 bases from J, leaving 13 bases between. Germline V gene data show CDR1 as DFQATT and CDR2 as SNEGSKA (reference sequence). For the CDR3, the DNA is TGCAGTGCTAGATGGGGGATTGGGTCAGATACGCAGTATTTT. Encoded protein: CSARWGIGSDTQYF.

This clonotype showed up many times. The chain links TRBV7-2 to TRBJ2-1, with 10 bases aligning to TRBD1. The CDR3 contains 16 residues. V shed 1 base and J 2 bases; nucleotides not matched to a gene: 2. Germline values: CDR1 SGHTA, CDR2 FQGNSA. CDR3 nucleotide sequence: TGTGCCAGCAGCTTAGTTGGGACAGGGGCCTACAATGAGCAGTTCTTC. Translating gives CASSLVGTGAYNEQFF.

The J gene is TRBJ1-6, the V gene TRBV7-2; tentative D call: TRBD1 (5 bases). CDR3 length equals 19 residues. Germline loops: CDR1 SGHTA, CDR2 FQGNSA. Trimming stripped 0 bases from V and 10 bases from J, with 25 bases between. CDR3 loop: CASSLAGSGPGAGRSPLHF. CDR3 sequence (DNA): TGTGCCAGCAGCTTAGCGGGCAGTGGCCCTGGGGCCGGAAGGTCACCCCTCCACTTT.